This T cell receptor (beta chain) was identified in a study of T cell responses to AZD1222 COVID-19 vaccine. Germline V gives CDR1 SGHTA, CDR2 FQGNSA. V lost 0 bases, J lost 4 bases, and 7 bases lay in between. The CDR3 totals 14 residues. Pooled in the analysis were second doses at about 4 or about 12 weeks. A word on this clone: Its antigen is currently unknown.

The protocol was immunoSEQ multiplex PCR, while the TCRdb copy is restricted to in-frame clones and leaves out a portion. The sample contains 150,000 or so clones, approximately 92% of which appear only once. Study-wide points: Clonal diversity was possibly underestimated, and white British individuals and females predominated among donors. The CD4 TCRs associated with vaccination extended across spike and predominated at 160-218 and 743-854. Regions left unmutated in variants are reportedly the target of nearly half of spike-specific TCRs.

The sample consisted of peripheral blood, taken 28 days after the second AZD1222 dose. The chain uses TRBV7-2 and TRBJ2-1; D is unresolved. The sequence was collected from an adult who received the AZD1222 COVID-19 vaccine. The CDR3 loop reads CASSLAVRYNEQFF. As DNA, the CDR3 is TGTGCCAGCAGCTTAGCGGTTAGGTACAATGAGCAGTTCTTC.